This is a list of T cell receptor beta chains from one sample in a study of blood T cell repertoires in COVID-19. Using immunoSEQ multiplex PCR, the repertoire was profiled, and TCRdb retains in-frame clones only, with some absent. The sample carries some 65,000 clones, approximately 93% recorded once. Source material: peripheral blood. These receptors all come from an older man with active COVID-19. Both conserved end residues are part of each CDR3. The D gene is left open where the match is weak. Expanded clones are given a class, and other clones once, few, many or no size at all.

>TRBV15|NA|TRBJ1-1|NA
CATGVTANTEAFF
TGTGCCACCGGGGTGACAGCGAACACTGAAGCTTTCTTT
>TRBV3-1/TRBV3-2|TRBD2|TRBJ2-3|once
CASSQPQGLAGGRADTQYF
TGTGCCAGCAGCCAACCTCAGGGACTAGCGGGGGGGCGTGCAGATACGCAGTATTTT
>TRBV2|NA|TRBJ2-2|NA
CASHRNTGELFF
TGTGCCAGCCACAGGAACACCGGGGAGCTGTTTTTT
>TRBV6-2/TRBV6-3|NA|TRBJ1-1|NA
CASSYSEMNTEAFF
TGTGCCAGCAGTTATTCAGAAATGAACACTGAAGCTTTCTTT
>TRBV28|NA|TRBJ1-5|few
CATRTGFWRGNQPQHF
TGTGCCACCAGAACAGGTTTCTGGCGTGGCAATCAGCCCCAGCATTTT
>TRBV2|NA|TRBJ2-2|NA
CASSDDGIPTGELFF
TGTGCCAGCAGTGATGACGGGATACCCACCGGGGAGCTGTTTTTT
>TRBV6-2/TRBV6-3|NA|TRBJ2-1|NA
CASRPTSYNEQFF
TGTGCCAGCAGACCTACTAGCTACAATGAGCAGTTCTTC
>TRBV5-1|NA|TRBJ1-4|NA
CASSKTGNSNEKLFF
TGCGCCAGCAGTAAAACAGGGAACAGTAATGAAAAACTGTTTTTT
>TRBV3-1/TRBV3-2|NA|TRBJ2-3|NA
CASSHLRQDLYSTDTQYF
TGTGCCAGCAGCCACCTAAGACAGGACCTGTATAGCACAGATACGCAGTATTTT
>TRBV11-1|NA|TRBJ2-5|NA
CASSFPALGGETQYF
TGTGCCAGCAGCTTCCCTGCCCTAGGGGGTGAGACCCAGTACTTC
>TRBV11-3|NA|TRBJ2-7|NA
CASSLDTEVDEQYF
TGTGCCAGCAGCTTAGATACGGAGGTTGACGAGCAGTACTTC
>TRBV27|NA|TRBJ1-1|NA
CASSRNRLDTEAFF
TGTGCCAGCAGTCGGAACAGGTTGGACACTGAAGCTTTCTTT
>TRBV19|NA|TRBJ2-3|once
CASSTLRGDTQYF
TGTGCCAGTAGTACTCTGAGGGGGGATACGCAGTATTTT
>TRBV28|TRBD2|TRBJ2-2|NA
CASSPPGLFAGELFF
TGTGCCAGCAGCCCGCCGGGACTATTTGCCGGGGAGCTGTTTTTT
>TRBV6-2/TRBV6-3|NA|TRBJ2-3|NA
CASSPGTPTDTQYF
TGTGCCAGCAGTCCCGGGACACCCACAGATACGCAGTATTTT
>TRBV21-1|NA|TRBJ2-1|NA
CASTNRGWGVEQFF
TGTGCCAGCACCAACCGGGGCTGGGGGGTTGAGCAGTTCTTC
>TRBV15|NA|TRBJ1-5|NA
CATSRDSGVSNQPQHF
TGTGCCACCAGCAGAGATTCGGGGGTAAGCAATCAGCCCCAGCATTTT
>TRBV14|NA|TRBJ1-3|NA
CASRHSSDRRSGNTIYF
TGTGCCAGCAGACATTCCTCCGACAGGCGCTCTGGAAACACCATATATTTT
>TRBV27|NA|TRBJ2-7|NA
CASGDRPYEQYF
TGTGCCAGCGGAGACAGGCCCTACGAGCAGTACTTC
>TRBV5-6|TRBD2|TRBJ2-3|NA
CASSLAGGHNTQYF
TGTGCCAGCAGCTTGGCGGGGGGGCACAATACGCAGTATTTT
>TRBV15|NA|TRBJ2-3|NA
CATSRDGQTDTQYF
TGTGCCACCAGCAGAGATGGGCAGACAGATACGCAGTATTTT
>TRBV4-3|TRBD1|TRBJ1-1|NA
CASSQDRAGGTEAFF
TGCGCCAGCAGCCAAGATCGTGCAGGGGGCACTGAAGCTTTCTTT
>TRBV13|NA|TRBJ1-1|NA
CASSHRGAVHTEAFF
TGTGCCAGCAGCCACCGGGGGGCAGTCCACACTGAAGCTTTCTTT
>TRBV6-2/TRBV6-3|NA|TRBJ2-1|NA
CASSYSRLDNDNEQFF
TGTGCCAGCAGTTACTCGAGGTTGGACAACGACAATGAGCAGTTCTTC
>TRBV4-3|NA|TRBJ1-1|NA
CASSQEWSPSKNTEAFF
TGCGCCAGCAGCCAAGAATGGTCCCCGAGCAAGAACACTGAAGCTTTCTTT
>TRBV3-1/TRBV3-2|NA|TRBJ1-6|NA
CASSRSESPLHF
TGTGCCAGCAGCCGAAGCGAATCACCCCTCCACTTT
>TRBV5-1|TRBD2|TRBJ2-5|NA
CASSPPGRGGQETQYF
TGCGCCAGCAGCCCCCCGGGACGGGGGGGTCAAGAGACCCAGTACTTC
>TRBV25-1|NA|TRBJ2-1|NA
CASSDRLSPYNEQFF
TGTGCCAGCAGTGATCGACTGTCCCCGTACAATGAGCAGTTCTTC
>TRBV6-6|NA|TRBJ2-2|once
CASSYLGVNTGELFF
TGTGCCAGCAGTTACTTAGGGGTTAACACCGGGGAGCTGTTTTTT
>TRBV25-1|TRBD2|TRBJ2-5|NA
CASSDVGRGAETQYF
TGTGCCAGCAGTGACGTCGGGCGGGGGGCGGAGACCCAGTACTTC
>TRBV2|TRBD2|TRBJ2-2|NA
CASSEPSSGGTAGELFF
TGTGCCAGCAGTGAACCCTCTAGCGGGGGTACGGCCGGGGAGCTGTTTTTT
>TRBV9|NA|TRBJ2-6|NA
CASSAQGSGANVLTF
TGTGCCAGCAGCGCCCAGGGCTCTGGGGCCAACGTCCTGACTTTC
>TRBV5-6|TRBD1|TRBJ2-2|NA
CASSRQGTGELFF
TGTGCCAGCAGCCGACAGGGGACCGGGGAGCTGTTTTTT
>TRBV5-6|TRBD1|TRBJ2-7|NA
CASSTLGQQYEQYF
TGTGCCAGCAGCACCCTGGGACAGCAATACGAGCAGTACTTC
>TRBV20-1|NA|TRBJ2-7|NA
CSGEAAYEQYF
TGCAGTGGGGAGGCGGCCTACGAGCAGTACTTC